Sequencing of this TCR beta chain was carried out in a study of vaccination effects on CD4 cells after COVID-19. Antigen-specific CD4+ T cell clonotypes were called by their expansion after viral peptide-pool culture in ViraFEST. Culturing for roughly 10 days preceded CD4+ T cell isolation. All vaccine recipients tested negative for nucleocapsid antibodies and had never contracted SARS-CoV-2 infection. Points on this clone: Its cognate antigen is unknown.

V dropped 2 bases and J dropped 0 bases, with 14 bases sitting between them. The CDR3 is made up of 17 amino acids. Germline V CDR1 and CDR2: SNHLY, FYNNEI. TCRdb's copy holds only in-frame clones and misses some; the assay was immunoSEQ multiplex PCR. Of tens of thousands of clones listed, 60% to 80% are singletons. This clonotype was obtained from a human donor who received a COVID-19 vaccine. J is TRBJ2-4 and V is TRBV2; a possible D gene is TRBD1 (6 bases). The material was CD4+ T cells from PBMCs cultured with HCoV-NL63 spike peptides, obtained before COVID-19 vaccination. The CDR3 loop reads CASSENRDTRAKNIQYF. DNA for the CDR3: TGTGCCAGCAGTGAAAACCGGGACACGCGAGCCAAAAACATTCAGTACTTC.